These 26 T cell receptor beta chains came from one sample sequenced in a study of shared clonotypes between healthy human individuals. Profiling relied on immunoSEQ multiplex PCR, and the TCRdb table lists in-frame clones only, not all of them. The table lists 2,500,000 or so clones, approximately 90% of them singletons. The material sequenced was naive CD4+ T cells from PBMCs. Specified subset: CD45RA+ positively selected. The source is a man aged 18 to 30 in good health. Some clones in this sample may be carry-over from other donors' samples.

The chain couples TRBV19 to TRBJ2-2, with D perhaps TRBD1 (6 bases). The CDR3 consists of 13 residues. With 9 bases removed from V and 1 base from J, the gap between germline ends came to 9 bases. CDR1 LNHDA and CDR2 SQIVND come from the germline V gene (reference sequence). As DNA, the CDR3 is TGTGCCAGCGAGGACAGGAACACCGGGGAGCTGTTTTTT. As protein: CASEDRNTGELFF.

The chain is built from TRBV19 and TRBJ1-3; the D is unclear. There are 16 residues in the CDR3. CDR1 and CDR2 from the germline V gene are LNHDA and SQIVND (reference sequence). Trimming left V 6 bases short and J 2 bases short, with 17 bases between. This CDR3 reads CASRVGSVQAGNTIYF. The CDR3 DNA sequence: TGTGCCAGTAGAGTGGGCTCGGTCCAAGCTGGAAACACCATATATTTT.

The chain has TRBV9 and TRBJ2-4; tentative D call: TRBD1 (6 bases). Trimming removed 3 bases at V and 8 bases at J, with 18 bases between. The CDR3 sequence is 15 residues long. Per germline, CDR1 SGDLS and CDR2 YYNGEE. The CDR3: CASSGATGQGDIQYF. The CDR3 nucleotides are TGTGCCAGCAGCGGAGCGACAGGTCAGGGAGACATTCAGTACTTC. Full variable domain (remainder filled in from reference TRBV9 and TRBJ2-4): DSGVTQTPKHLITATGQRVTLRCSPRSGDLSVYWYQQSLDQGLQFLIQYYNGEERAKGNILERFSAQQFPDLHSELNLSSLELGDSALYFCASSGATGQGDIQYFGAGTRLSVL.

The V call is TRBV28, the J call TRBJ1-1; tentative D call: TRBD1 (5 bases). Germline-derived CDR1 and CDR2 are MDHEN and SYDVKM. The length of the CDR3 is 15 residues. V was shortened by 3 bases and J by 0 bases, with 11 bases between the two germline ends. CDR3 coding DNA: TGTGCCAGCAGTTTCCCTGGACACGTGAACACTGAAGCTTTCTTT. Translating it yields CASSFPGHVNTEAFF.

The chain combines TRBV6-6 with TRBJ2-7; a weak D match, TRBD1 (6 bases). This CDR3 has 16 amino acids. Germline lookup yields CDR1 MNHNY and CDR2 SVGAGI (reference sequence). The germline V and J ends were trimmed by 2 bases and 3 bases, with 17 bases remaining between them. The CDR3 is CASSYPNRAQHYEQYF. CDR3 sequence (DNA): TGTGCCAGCAGTTACCCCAACAGGGCACAGCACTACGAGCAGTACTTC.

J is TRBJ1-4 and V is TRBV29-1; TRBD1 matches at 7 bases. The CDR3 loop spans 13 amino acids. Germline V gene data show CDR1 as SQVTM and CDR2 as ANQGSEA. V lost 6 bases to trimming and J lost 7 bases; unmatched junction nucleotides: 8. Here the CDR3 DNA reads TGCAGCGTGAAGGGACAGAGCCTTGAAAAACTGTTTTTT. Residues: CSVKGQSLEKLFF.

The CDR3 here is CASSREGPNYGYTF. CDR3 DNA sequence: TGTGCCAGCAGCCGGGAGGGCCCTAACTATGGCTACACCTTC. This chain joins TRBV5-4 and TRBJ1-2, with D unresolved. Germline CDR1 is SGHNT and CDR2 is YYREEE (reference sequence). This CDR3 has 14 amino acids. The V and J ends lost 4 bases and 0 bases respectively, with 10 bases between them.

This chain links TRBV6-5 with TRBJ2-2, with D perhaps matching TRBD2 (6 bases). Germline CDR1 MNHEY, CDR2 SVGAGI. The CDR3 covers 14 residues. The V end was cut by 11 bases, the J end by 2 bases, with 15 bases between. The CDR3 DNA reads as TGTGCCGCCCATTCGGGGGTCAACACCGGGGAGCTGTTTTTT. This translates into CAAHSGVNTGELFF.

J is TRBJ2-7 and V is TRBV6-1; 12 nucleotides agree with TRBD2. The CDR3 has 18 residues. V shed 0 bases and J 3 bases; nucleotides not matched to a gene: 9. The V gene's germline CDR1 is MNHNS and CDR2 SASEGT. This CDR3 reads CASSEAPTSGSYLYEQYF. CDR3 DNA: TGTGCCAGCAGTGAAGCGCCGACTAGCGGGAGTTACCTCTACGAGCAGTACTTC.

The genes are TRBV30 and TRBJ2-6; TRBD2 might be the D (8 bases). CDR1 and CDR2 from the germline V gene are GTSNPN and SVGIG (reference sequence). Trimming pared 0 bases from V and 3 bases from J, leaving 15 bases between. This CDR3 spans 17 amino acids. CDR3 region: CAWSVREGALGANVLTF. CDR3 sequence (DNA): TGTGCCTGGAGTGTACGGGAGGGGGCGCTTGGGGCCAACGTCCTGACTTTC.

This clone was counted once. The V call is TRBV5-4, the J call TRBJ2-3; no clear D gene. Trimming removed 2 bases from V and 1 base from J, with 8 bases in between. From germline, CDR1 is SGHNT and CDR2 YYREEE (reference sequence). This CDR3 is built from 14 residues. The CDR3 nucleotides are TGTGCCAGCAGCTTAACGACCCGCACAGATACGCAGTATTTT. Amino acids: CASSLTTRTDTQYF.

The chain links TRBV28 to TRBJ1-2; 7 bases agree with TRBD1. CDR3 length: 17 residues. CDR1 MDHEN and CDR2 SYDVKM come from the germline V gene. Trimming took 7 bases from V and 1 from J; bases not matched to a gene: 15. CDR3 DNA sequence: TGTGCCAGCATCGTCGCGGGACAGCTAAATTTTAACTATGGCTACACCTTC. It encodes CASIVAGQLNFNYGYTF.

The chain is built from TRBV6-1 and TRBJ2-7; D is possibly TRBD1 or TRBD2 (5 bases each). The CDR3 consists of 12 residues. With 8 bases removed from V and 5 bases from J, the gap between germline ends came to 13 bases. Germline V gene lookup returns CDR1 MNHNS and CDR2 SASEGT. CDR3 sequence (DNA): TGTGCCAGCCGGGACGCCCTCGACGAGCAGTACTTC. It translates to CASRDALDEQYF.

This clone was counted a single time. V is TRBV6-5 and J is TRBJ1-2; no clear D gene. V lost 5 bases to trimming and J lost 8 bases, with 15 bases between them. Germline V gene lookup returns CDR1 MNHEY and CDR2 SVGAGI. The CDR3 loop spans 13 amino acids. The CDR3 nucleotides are TGTGCCAGCAGTCCCGGGCCTCGAAAGGGCTACACCTTC. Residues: CASSPGPRKGYTF.

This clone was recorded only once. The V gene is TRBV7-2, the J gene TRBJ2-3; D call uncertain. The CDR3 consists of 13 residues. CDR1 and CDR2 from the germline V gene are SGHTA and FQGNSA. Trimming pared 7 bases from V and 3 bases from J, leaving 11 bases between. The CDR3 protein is CASTPLFTDTQYF. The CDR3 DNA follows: TGTGCCAGCACTCCCCTATTTACAGATACGCAGTATTTT.

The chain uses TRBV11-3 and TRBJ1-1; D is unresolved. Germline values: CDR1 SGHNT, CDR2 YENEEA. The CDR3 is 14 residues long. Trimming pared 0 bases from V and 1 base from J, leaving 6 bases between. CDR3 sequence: CASSLDWRNTEAFF. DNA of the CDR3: TGTGCCAGCAGCTTAGATTGGAGGAACACTGAAGCTTTCTTT.

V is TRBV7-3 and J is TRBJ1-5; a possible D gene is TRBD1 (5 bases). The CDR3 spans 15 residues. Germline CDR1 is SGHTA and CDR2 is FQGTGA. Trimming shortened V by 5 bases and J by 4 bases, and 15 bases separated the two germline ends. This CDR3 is CASSPRDSLNQPQHF. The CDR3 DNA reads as TGTGCCAGCAGCCCCCGAGACAGCCTTAATCAGCCCCAGCATTTT.

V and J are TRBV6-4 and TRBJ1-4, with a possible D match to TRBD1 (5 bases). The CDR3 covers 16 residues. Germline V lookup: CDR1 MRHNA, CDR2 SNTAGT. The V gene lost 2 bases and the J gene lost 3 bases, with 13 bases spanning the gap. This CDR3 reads CASSDGEGSPNEKLFF. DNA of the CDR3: TGTGCCAGCAGTGACGGGGAGGGGTCTCCTAATGAAAAACTGTTTTTT.

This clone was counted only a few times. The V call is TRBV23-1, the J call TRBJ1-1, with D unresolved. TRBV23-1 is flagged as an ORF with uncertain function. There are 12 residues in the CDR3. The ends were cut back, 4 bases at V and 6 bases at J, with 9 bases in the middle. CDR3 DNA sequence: TGCGCCAGCAGTCGAGGTAGCGCTGAAGCTTTCTTT. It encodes CASSRGSAEAFF.

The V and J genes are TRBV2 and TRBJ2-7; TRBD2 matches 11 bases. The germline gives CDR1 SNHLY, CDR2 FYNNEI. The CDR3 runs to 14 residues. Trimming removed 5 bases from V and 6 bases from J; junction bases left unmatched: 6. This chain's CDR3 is CASSSSSGRSEQYF. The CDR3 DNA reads TGTGCCAGCAGTAGTTCTAGCGGGAGGAGCGAGCAGTACTTC.

CDR3 bases: TGTGCCAGTAGCCCCACAAGGGCCAGCCGCTATGGCTACACCTTC. This encodes CASSPTRASRYGYTF. The chain couples TRBV19 to TRBJ1-2, with D hard to call. The ends were cut back, 6 bases at V and 4 bases at J, with 18 bases in the middle. This CDR3 spans 15 amino acids. Germline V gene sequence: CDR1 LNHDA, CDR2 SQIVND (reference sequence).

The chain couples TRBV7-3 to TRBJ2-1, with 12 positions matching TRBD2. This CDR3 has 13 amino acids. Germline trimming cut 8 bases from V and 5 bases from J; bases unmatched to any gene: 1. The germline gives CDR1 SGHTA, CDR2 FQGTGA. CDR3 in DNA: TGTGCCAGCCGGACTAGCGGGAACAATGAGCAGTTCTTC. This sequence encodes CASRTSGNNEQFF.

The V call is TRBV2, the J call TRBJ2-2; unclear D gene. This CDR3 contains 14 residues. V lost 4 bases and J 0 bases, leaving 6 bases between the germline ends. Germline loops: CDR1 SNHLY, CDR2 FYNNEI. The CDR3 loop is CASSARTNTGELFF. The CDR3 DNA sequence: TGTGCCAGCAGTGCTCGGACGAACACCGGGGAGCTGTTTTTT.

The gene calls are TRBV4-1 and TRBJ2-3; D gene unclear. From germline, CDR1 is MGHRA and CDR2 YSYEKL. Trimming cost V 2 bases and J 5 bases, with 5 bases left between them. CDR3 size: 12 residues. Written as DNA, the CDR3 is TGCGCCAGCAGCCAACATCGAGATACGCAGTATTTT. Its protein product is CASSQHRDTQYF.

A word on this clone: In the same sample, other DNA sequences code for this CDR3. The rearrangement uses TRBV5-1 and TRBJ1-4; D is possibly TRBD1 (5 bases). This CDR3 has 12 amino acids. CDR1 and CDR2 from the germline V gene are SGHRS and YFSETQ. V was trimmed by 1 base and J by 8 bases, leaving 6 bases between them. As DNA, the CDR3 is TGCGCCAGCAGCTTGCGGGGGGAAAAACTGTTTTTT. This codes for CASSLRGEKLFF.

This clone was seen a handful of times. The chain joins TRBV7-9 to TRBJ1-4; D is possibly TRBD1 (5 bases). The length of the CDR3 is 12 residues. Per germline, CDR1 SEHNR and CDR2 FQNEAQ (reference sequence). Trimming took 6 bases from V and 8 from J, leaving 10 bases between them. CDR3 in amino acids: CASRGRREKLFF. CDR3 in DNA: TGTGCCAGCAGGGGGCGTAGGGAAAAACTGTTTTTT.